Here is one TCR beta chain with its context. As yet, its antigen is unknown. The CDR3 totals 14 residues. V shed 6 bases and J shed 4 bases, with 16 bases lying between them. The germline V gene has CDR1 MNHEY and CDR2 SMNVEV (reference sequence). The authors built TCR beta libraries using iRepertoire HTBI primers and Arm-PCR of CDR3 regions. Using its own MiXCR run on the multiplex PCR reads, TCRdb lists one record per CDR3 protein. The top ten clones hold roughly 6.9% of a sample with 400,000 to 500,000 distinct CDR3 sequences, 20% to 25% of them seen once. This entry is derived from a study of regulatory T cells in long-lasting Graves disease. Study overall: Patients met the persistent Graves' disease definition after over 5 years of antithyroid drugs with positive TSH receptor antibodies. Study-wide points: Limited samples may have lowered accuracy. Persistent patients shared some 2,500 public clonotypes among themselves. Newly diagnosed patients shared fewer, at nearly 1,000.

As to time point: persistent/refractory GD, antithyroid drugs over 5 years with positive TRAb. Extracted PBMC RNA gave rise to the TCR library. The V call is TRBV27, the J call TRBJ2-7; D gene ambiguous. This receptor was identified in a female donor with Graves disease. This sample comprised peripheral blood mononuclear cells (PBMCs), obtained when the disease was refractory, from a patient treated with antithyroid drugs. CDR3 nucleotide sequence: TGTGCCAGCAGCCCGGGCTGGGGTCCTTACGAGCAGTACTTC. Protein product: CASSPGWGPYEQYF.